One sample yielded the 4 T cell receptor beta chains listed below, sequenced in a study of CD8 T cells in ankylosing spondylitis. Their cognate antigens are unknown. TCRdb itself ran the 5' RACE reads through MiXCR, one entry per CDR3 protein. The data hold approximately 400,000 distinct CDR3 sequences, with 26% observed a single time. Study-wide findings and caveats: It appeared that ankylosing spondylitis blood was characterized by a TCR beta motif of fewer than 10 highly homologous variants.

Sequencing was done on a sample of blood, either unsorted or a sorted T cell fraction (not recorded which). The receptors stem from a male donor with ankylosing spondylitis.

This clonotype occurred a few times. J is TRBJ1-2 and V is TRBV6-1; 7 bases are shared with TRBD1. CDR1 MNHNS and CDR2 SASEGT come from the germline V gene. With 8 bases clipped from V and 4 bases from J, the junction kept 4 bases outside the gene matches. The CDR3 spans 12 residues. CDR3 region: CASEGQAYGYTF. DNA of the CDR3: TGTGCCAGCGAAGGACAGGCCTATGGCTACACCTTC.

Only a few counts were recorded for this clonotype. The chain combines TRBV6-1 with TRBJ1-2; 7 nucleotides line up with TRBD1. The CDR3 is 14 amino acids. V was clipped by 4 bases and J by 4 bases; unmatched bases: 6. The germline gives CDR1 MNHNS, CDR2 SASEGT. CDR3 region: CASSGPGQLYGYTF. The CDR3 DNA is TGTGCCAGCAGTGGTCCGGGACAGCTCTATGGCTACACCTTC.

The chain recombines TRBV24-1 with TRBJ2-3; 10 bases are a match to TRBD2. The CDR3 runs 17 residues. Germline assignment: CDR1 KGHDR and CDR2 SFDVKD. With V trimmed by 4 bases and J by 2 bases, 8 bases remained unmatched. For the CDR3, the DNA is TGTGCCACCAGTGAGCACACTACTAGCGGGACCACAGATACGCAGTATTTT. Translation: CATSEHTTSGTTDTQYF.

The chain couples TRBV5-1 to TRBJ1-4, with 10 bases matching TRBD1. Germline-derived CDR1 and CDR2 are SGHRS and YFSETQ. V gave up 6 bases and J gave up 5 bases; unmatched junction bases: 4. The CDR3 spans 14 residues. The CDR3 DNA follows: TGCGCCAGCACCGAGGACAGGGGGAATGAAAAACTGTTTTTT. Translated, it gives CASTEDRGNEKLFF.